This T cell receptor (beta chain) was sequenced for a study of post-analysis software for immune sequencing data. A remark on this clonotype: The antigen remains undetermined.

General observations from the study: In multiple sclerosis, normalized Chao1 diversity was significantly below that of controls. With F measure, samples from one preparation batch clustered together strongly.

Researchers reported that TCR beta cDNA libraries carried unique molecular identifiers. TCRdb redid the calling of the PCR reads with MiXCR, one entry per CDR3 protein. This sample has around 700,000 distinct CDR3 sequences, with roughly three fifths found just once. The source is a girl aged 2 to 9 with multiple sclerosis. What was sequenced was blood.

In DNA form, the CDR3 reads TGTGCCATCAGAAGTGACTCCACCCGGGGGAGATGGTTCGCAGATACGCAGTATTTT. It translates to CAIRSDSTRGRWFADTQYF. The chain recombines TRBV10-3 with TRBJ2-3; perhaps TRBD2 as D (6 bases). CDR1 and CDR2 (germline): ENHRY, SYGVKD. CDR3 length: 19 amino acids. Trimming shortened V by 6 bases and J by 4 bases, and 29 bases separated the two germline ends.